This T cell receptor (beta chain) was recorded in a study of immune characterization of retroperitoneal liposarcoma. TCRdb processed the PCR reads anew with MiXCR; each CDR3 protein has one entry. The sample shows 8,500 to 14,000 distinct CDR3 sequences, about 50% of them seen only once. CDR1 MNHNS and CDR2 SASEGT come from the germline V gene. The CDR3 loop spans 12 amino acids. V dropped 6 bases and J dropped 5 bases, with 10 bases sitting between them. The chain combines TRBV6-1 with TRBJ1-2; D not resolved. The sample consisted of tumor tissue. The receptor was derived from a female donor with retroperitoneal liposarcoma. The CDR3 sequence: CASSSGEYGYTF. The DNA for the CDR3 is TGTGCCAGCAGCAGTGGGGAATATGGCTACACCTTC.